The source of this TCR beta chain is a study of cytomegalovirus exposure and HLA in healthy donors. Germline assignment: CDR1 SEHNR and CDR2 FQNEAQ (reference sequence). The length of the CDR3 is 17 residues. The junction had 11 bases not matched to a gene; V was cut back by 1 base and J by 3 bases. The PCR used 60 Vbeta and 13 Jbeta primers. Sequencing was performed with immunoSEQ multiplex PCR; in TCRdb, only in-frame clones are kept and a portion is missing. The sample has 110,000 to 150,000 clones, 68% seen once. Sequences were obtained from PBMCs. The sequence came from a man in his sixties in good health and CMV-seronegative. This chain uses TRBV7-9 with TRBJ1-1; 7 bases match TRBD1. This CDR3 is CASSLDRGFNADTEAFF. The CDR3 DNA sequence: TGTGCCAGCAGCTTAGACAGGGGTTTTAATGCGGACACTGAAGCTTTCTTT.